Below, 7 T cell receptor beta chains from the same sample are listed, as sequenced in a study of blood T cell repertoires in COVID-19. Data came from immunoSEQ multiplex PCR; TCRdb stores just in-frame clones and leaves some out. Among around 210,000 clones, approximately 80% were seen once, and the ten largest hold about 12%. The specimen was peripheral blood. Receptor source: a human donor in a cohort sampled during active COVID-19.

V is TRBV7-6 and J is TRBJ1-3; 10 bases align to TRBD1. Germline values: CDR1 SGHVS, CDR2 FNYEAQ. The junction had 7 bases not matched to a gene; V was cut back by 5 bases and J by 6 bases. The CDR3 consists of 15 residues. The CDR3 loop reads CASSPVGTGVNTIYF. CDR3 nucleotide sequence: TGTGCCAGCAGCCCAGTGGGGACAGGGGTAAACACCATATATTTT.

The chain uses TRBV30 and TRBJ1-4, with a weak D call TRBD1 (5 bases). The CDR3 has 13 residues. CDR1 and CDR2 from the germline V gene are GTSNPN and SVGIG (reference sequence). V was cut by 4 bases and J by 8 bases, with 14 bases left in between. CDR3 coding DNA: TGTGCCTGGAACGGGGGGTTTGGAGAAAAACTGTTTTTT. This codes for CAWNGGFGEKLFF.

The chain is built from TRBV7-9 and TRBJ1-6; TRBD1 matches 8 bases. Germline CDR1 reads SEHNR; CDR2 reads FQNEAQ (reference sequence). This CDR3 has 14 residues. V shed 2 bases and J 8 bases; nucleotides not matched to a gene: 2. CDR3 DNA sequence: TGTGCCAGCAGCTTACAGGGGGCCCATTCACCCCTCCACTTT. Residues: CASSLQGAHSPLHF.

The CDR3 reads CASSQTRNTEAFF. In DNA form, the CDR3 reads TGTGCCAGCAGCCAAACAAGAAACACTGAAGCTTTCTTT. This rearrangement joins TRBV12-3 or TRBV12-4 to TRBJ1-1; unclear D gene. The ends were cut back, 6 bases at V and 2 bases at J, with 10 bases in the middle. CDR3 size: 13 residues.

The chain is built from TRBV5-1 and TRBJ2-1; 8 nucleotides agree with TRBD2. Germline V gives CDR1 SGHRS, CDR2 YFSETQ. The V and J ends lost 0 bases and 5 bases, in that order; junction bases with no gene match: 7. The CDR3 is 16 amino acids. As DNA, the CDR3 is TGCGCCAGCAGCTTGGTGCGGGAGGCTCCTAACAATGAGCAGTTCTTC. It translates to CASSLVREAPNNEQFF.

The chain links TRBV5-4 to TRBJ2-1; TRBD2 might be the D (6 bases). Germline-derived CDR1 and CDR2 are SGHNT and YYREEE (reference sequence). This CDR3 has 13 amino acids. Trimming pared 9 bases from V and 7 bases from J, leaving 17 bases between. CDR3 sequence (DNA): TGTGCCACCCTGCGGGGCTCCGAGAATGAGCAGTTCTTC. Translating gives CATLRGSENEQFF. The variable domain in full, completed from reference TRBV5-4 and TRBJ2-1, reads ETGVTQSPTHLIKTRGQQVTLRCSSQSGHNTVSWYQQALGQGPQFIFQYYREEENGRGNFPPRFSGLQFPNYSSELNVNALELDDSALYLCATLRGSENEQFFGPGTRLTVL.

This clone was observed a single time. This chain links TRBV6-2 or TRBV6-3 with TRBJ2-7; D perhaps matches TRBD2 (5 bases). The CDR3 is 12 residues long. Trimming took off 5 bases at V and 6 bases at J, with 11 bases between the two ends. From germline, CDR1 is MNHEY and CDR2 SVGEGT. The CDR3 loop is CASSRLGSEQYF. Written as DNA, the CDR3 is TGTGCCAGCAGTCGCCTTGGGAGCGAGCAGTACTTC.